These 26 T cell receptor beta chains share one sample of origin, sequenced in a study of T-cell reconstitution after alpha-beta-depleted transplantation in children. Preparing the TCRbeta library involved the use of unique molecular identifiers. Each CDR3 protein is one row after TCRdb ran MiXCR on the PCR reads. The sample carries about 300,000 distinct CDR3 sequences, roughly a tenth recorded once. Sequenced here: PBMCs, sampled before TCRalphabeta/CD19-depleted stem cell transplant. The receptors stem from a boy under two years old with acute myeloid leukemia, due to receive a stem cell transplant.

A remark on this clonotype: This sequence may be a read error, since a much larger clone differs from it by one base. The chain is built from TRBV28 and TRBJ2-5; 10 nucleotides agree with TRBD1. Germline values: CDR1 MDHEN, CDR2 SYDVKM. The CDR3 is made up of 14 amino acids. V gave up 7 bases and J gave up 4 bases; unmatched junction bases: 6. CDR3 DNA: TGTGCCAGCAAGGGGACAGGGGATGTAGAGACCCAGTACTTC. It specifies CASKGTGDVETQYF.

This clonotype was seen ten or more times. The rearrangement links TRBV27 to TRBJ2-7, with 7 bases aligning to TRBD1. This CDR3 contains 13 residues. V shed 5 bases and J 4 bases; nucleotides not matched to a gene: 5. In germline, CDR1 is MNHEY, CDR2 SMNVEV (reference sequence). The CDR3 sequence is CASSTLQGYEQYF. In DNA, the CDR3 is TGTGCCAGCAGTACCCTACAGGGGTACGAGCAGTACTTC.

Many counts were recorded for this clonotype. V usage is TRBV29-1 and J usage is TRBJ1-3; D is unresolved. CDR3 length: 11 residues. CDR1 is SQVTM and CDR2 is ANQGSEA in the germline V gene. V was pared by 7 bases and J by 7 bases, with 11 bases between. DNA of the CDR3: TGCAGCGGTCGGCGAAGGAACACCATATATTTT. It translates to CSGRRRNTIYF.

This clonotype was recorded many times. The J gene is TRBJ2-7, the V gene TRBV5-6, with D possibly being TRBD2 (6 bases). Trimming took off 0 bases at V and 11 bases at J, with 15 bases between the two ends. CDR3 length: 13 residues. CDR1 and CDR2 (germline): SGHDT, YYEEEE. The CDR3 bases are TGTGCCAGCAGCTTGGGTGGTGGGGAGGAGAAGTACTTC. This translates into CASSLGGGEEKYF.

Only a few counts were recorded for this clonotype. The J gene is TRBJ2-7, the V gene TRBV29-1; TRBD1 is a possible D gene (5 bases). Germline values: CDR1 SQVTM, CDR2 ANQGSEA. This CDR3 has 12 residues. Trimming shortened V by 4 bases and J by 3 bases, and 10 bases separated the two germline ends. The CDR3 DNA sequence: TGCAGCGTTGTGGACACTTTCTACGAGCAGTACTTC. Encoded protein: CSVVDTFYEQYF.

At least ten counts were recorded for this clonotype. The rearrangement joins TRBV12-3 or TRBV12-4 to TRBJ1-1; D might be TRBD1 (5 bases). Between the trimmed V and J ends, which lost 1 base and 6 bases, there was a span of 9 bases. This CDR3 comprises 13 residues. In nucleotides, the CDR3 is TGTGCCAGCAGTTTAGGACAGATCGCTGAAGCTTTCTTT. It codes for CASSLGQIAEAFF.

This clonotype was recorded once. A clone one base away is much larger, so this may be a read error. This chain uses TRBV4-3 with TRBJ2-3; 7 nucleotides agree with TRBD2. Per the germline V gene, CDR1 is LGHNA and CDR2 is YSLEER. The CDR3 has 16 residues. J was trimmed by 1 base and V by 0 bases; bases with no gene match: 4. CDR3 in amino acids: CASSQEPSGGTDTQYF. CDR3 nucleotide sequence: TGCGCCAGCAGCCAAGAGCCTAGCGGAGGCACAGATACGCAGTATTTT.

This clonotype appeared many times. This chain connects TRBV6-1 to TRBJ1-2, with D maybe TRBD1 (6 bases). This CDR3 contains 14 residues. V lost 6 bases to trimming and J lost 10 bases, with 21 bases between them. Germline values: CDR1 MNHNS, CDR2 SASEGT. The CDR3 region has the DNA TGTGCCAGCAGCCGCGCAGGGGTCAAACGCGACTACACCTTC. Protein: CASSRAGVKRDYTF.

This clonotype was seen many times. The CDR3 is CASSIEGTLNTEAFF. The CDR3 coding sequence is TGTGCCAGTAGTATAGAAGGGACACTAAACACTGAAGCTTTCTTT. J is TRBJ1-1 and V is TRBV19; possible D gene TRBD1, 6 bases. The CDR3 contains 15 residues. CDR1 and CDR2 (germline): LNHDA, SQIVND (reference sequence). V dropped 0 bases and J dropped 2 bases, with 10 bases sitting between them.

In the case of this clonotype: A single base separates this from a much larger clone, so it may be a read error. V usage is TRBV6-5 and J usage is TRBJ2-7, with D unclear. The CDR3 contains 13 residues. Germline V lookup: CDR1 MNHEY, CDR2 SVGAGI. CDR3 coding DNA: TGTGCCAGCAGTTACTCCGGACGGTACGTGCAGTACTTC. Protein product: CASSYSGRYVQYF.

This clonotype was seen at least ten times. The chain combines TRBV5-1 with TRBJ2-1, with D unresolved. The CDR3 is 14 residues long. The V end lost 7 bases, the J end lost 5 bases, and 16 bases lay between the germline ends. Germline V gene data show CDR1 as SGHRS and CDR2 as YFSETQ. The CDR3 sequence is CASWRQGSNNEQFF. DNA for the CDR3: TGCGCCAGCTGGCGTCAAGGAAGTAACAATGAGCAGTTCTTC.

This chain connects TRBV10-2 to TRBJ2-3; 7 bases are shared with TRBD2. Trimming took 4 bases from V and 6 from J; bases not matched to a gene: 16. This CDR3 is built from 17 residues. Germline V lookup: CDR1 WSHSY, CDR2 SAAADI. DNA of the CDR3: TGCGCCAGCAGTGTCCCGATTGGGAGGGAATGGGTCGATACGCAGTATTTT. Translation: CASSVPIGREWVDTQYF.

This clonotype was seen a few times. J is TRBJ2-5 and V is TRBV6-5, with 9 nucleotides matching TRBD1. This CDR3 is built from 17 residues. V lost 0 bases and J lost 4; bases outside the gene matches: 9. From germline, CDR1 is MNHEY and CDR2 SVGAGI. CDR3 protein: CASSYSWYRGLRETQYF. The CDR3 nucleotides are TGTGCCAGCAGTTACTCGTGGTACAGGGGGCTTCGAGAGACCCAGTACTTC.

Ten or more counts support this clonotype. This rearrangement joins TRBV5-1 to TRBJ1-2; 7 nucleotides align to TRBD1. This CDR3 is built from 17 residues. Looked up from germline, CDR1 is SGHRS and CDR2 is YFSETQ. Trimming at V came to 2 bases and at J to 6 bases, leaving 16 bases not matched to a gene. The CDR3 DNA reads as TGCGCCAGCAGCTTCGGAAGACAGGGCCGATCGCAGGATGGCTACACCTTC. Translating gives CASSFGRQGRSQDGYTF.

This clonotype was counted many times. CDR3 in amino acids: CASTALTSGRVGETQYF. DNA for the CDR3: TGTGCCAGCACCGCCCTGACTAGCGGGAGGGTAGGGGAGACCCAGTACTTC. The chain carries TRBV28 and TRBJ2-5, with 14 bases matching TRBD2. The CDR3 runs to 17 residues. The germline gives CDR1 MDHEN, CDR2 SYDVKM. V trimming: 7 bases; J trimming: 5 bases; junction bases outside the gene matches: 12. The full variable domain, in which reference TRBV28 and TRBJ2-5 provide the parts outside the CDR3, is DVKVTQSSRYLVKRTGEKVFLECVQDMDHENMFWYRQDPGLGLRLIYFSYDVKMKEKGDIPEGYSVSREKKERFSLILESASTNQTSMYLCASTALTSGRVGETQYFGPGTRLLVL.

The chain combines TRBV4-2 with TRBJ1-1, with D tentatively TRBD1 (6 bases). CDR1 and CDR2 from the germline V gene are LGHNA and YNFKEQ. Trimming left V 0 bases short and J 4 bases short, with 18 bases between. The CDR3 contains 17 residues. CDR3 region: CASSQEGSGAVGTEAFF. CDR3 nucleotide sequence: TGTGCCAGCAGCCAAGAGGGATCAGGGGCAGTGGGCACTGAAGCTTTCTTT.

In its sample, this clonotype was seen many times. The chain joins TRBV7-9 to TRBJ2-7; 12 bases are shared with TRBD1. Germline CDR1 reads SEHNR; CDR2 reads FQNEAQ (reference sequence). V dropped 5 bases and J dropped 2; count of bases not matched to a gene: 7. This CDR3 has 16 amino acids. The CDR3: CASSAGDRGPPYEQYF. CDR3 coding DNA: TGTGCCAGCAGCGCAGGGGACAGGGGGCCGCCCTACGAGCAGTACTTC.

The chain joins TRBV7-9 to TRBJ2-7; D not certain. The CDR3 covers 15 residues. Germline V gives CDR1 SEHNR, CDR2 FQNEAQ (reference sequence). Trimming cost V 0 bases and J 3 bases, with 12 bases left between them. CDR3 residues: CASSLAHPGFYEQYF. CDR3 nucleotides: TGTGCCAGCAGCTTAGCGCATCCAGGCTTCTACGAGCAGTACTTC.

This clonotype has at least ten counts. The chain employs TRBV12-5 and TRBJ2-1; 8 bases fit TRBD2. The CDR3 consists of 17 residues. CDR1 is LGHNT and CDR2 is FRNRAP in the germline V gene. J gave up 4 bases and V 3 bases, and 11 bases lay outside the gene matches. The DNA of the CDR3 is TGTGCTAGTGGTTTTTGGCCAGGGGTAGCGGGGTACAATGAGCAGTTCTTC. Amino acid sequence: CASGFWPGVAGYNEQFF.

This clonotype was recorded many times. The V gene is TRBV9, the J gene TRBJ2-5, with 7 bases that match TRBD1. The junction had 10 bases not matched to a gene; V was cut back by 0 bases and J by 2 bases. The germline CDR1 and CDR2 sequences are SGDLS and YYNGEE. This CDR3 has 17 residues. The DNA of the CDR3 is TGTGCCAGCAGCGTAGGAGGATTCCAACAGGGGCAAGAGACCCAGTACTTC. This codes for CASSVGGFQQGQETQYF.

This clonotype was detected many times. The chain employs TRBV10-3 and TRBJ1-1; a weak D match, TRBD1 (6 bases). The CDR3 has 15 residues. Germline V gene data show CDR1 as ENHRY and CDR2 as SYGVKD. Trimming removed 0 bases at V and 0 bases at J, with 8 bases between. The CDR3 loop is CAISESQGLNTEAFF. CDR3 nucleotide sequence: TGTGCCATCAGTGAGTCACAGGGATTGAACACTGAAGCTTTCTTT.

This clonotype was seen ten or more times. The genes are TRBV10-3 and TRBJ2-7; D is undetermined. The CDR3 covers 13 residues. CDR1 and CDR2 from the germline V gene are ENHRY and SYGVKD. Trimming cost V 2 bases and J 2 bases, with 7 bases left between them. The CDR3 region is CAISEPHPYEQYF. The CDR3 DNA is TGTGCCATCAGTGAGCCTCACCCCTACGAGCAGTACTTC.

This clonotype was counted ten times or more. The chain is built from TRBV29-1 and TRBJ1-1; TRBD1 matches at 8 bases. The CDR3 has 14 amino acids. V lost 4 bases, J lost 1 base, and 5 bases stayed unmatched. Germline CDR1 reads SQVTM; CDR2 reads ANQGSEA. DNA of the CDR3: TGCAGCGTTGCTTTGGGGACAGGGAACACTGAAGCTTTCTTT. Protein sequence: CSVALGTGNTEAFF.

This clonotype was counted many times. The V and J genes are TRBV9 and TRBJ2-1, with D perhaps given as TRBD1 or TRBD2 (9 bases each). Trimming removed 0 bases at V and 5 bases at J, with 39 bases between. This CDR3 is built from 24 residues. The germline V gene has CDR1 SGDLS and CDR2 YYNGEE. This CDR3 reads CASSVAIFSGTGINSGLAHNEQFF. CDR3 bases: TGTGCCAGCAGCGTAGCAATTTTCTCCGGGACAGGGATAAATTCGGGACTAGCCCACAATGAGCAGTTCTTC.

The CDR3 DNA follows: TGCAGTGCTAGCACATTAAAGGGACAGGATAACTTCAATCAGCCCCAGCATTTT. Amino acid sequence: CSASTLKGQDNFNQPQHF. J is TRBJ1-5 and V is TRBV20-1, with 8 positions matching TRBD1. The CDR3 is 18 residues long. Germline CDR1 and CDR2: DFQATT and SNEGSKA (reference sequence). V gave up 3 bases and J gave up 3 bases; unmatched junction bases: 16.

This clonotype appeared many times. The chain uses TRBV5-1 and TRBJ2-7, with TRBD1 identical over 8 bases. The CDR3 runs to 15 residues. Germline trimming cut 0 bases from V and 3 bases from J; bases unmatched to any gene: 5. CDR1 and CDR2 (germline): SGHRS, YFSETQ. The DNA for the CDR3 is TGCGCCAGCAGCTTGGCCCAGGGGGCACTCTACGAGCAGTACTTC. This sequence encodes CASSLAQGALYEQYF.